The sequence of this T cell receptor (beta chain) was determined in a study of CD8 T cells in ankylosing spondylitis. A single record per CDR3 protein comes from TCRdb applying MiXCR to the 5' RACE reads. The table lists 120,000 to 150,000 distinct CDR3 sequences, roughly 8% of them singletons, with more than 7% in the top ten. The CDR3 extends over 13 amino acids. V shed 6 bases and J shed 11 bases, with 17 bases lying between them. This chain joins TRBV12-3 or TRBV12-4 and TRBJ1-5, with D perhaps matching TRBD1 (5 bases). The sequenced sample consisted of synovial fluid, either unsorted or a sorted T cell fraction (not recorded which). This receptor was taken from a male donor with ankylosing spondylitis. DNA for the CDR3: TGTGCCAGCAGCCCAACCAGGGAGGGAACCCAGCATTTT. Encoded protein: CASSPTREGTQHF.